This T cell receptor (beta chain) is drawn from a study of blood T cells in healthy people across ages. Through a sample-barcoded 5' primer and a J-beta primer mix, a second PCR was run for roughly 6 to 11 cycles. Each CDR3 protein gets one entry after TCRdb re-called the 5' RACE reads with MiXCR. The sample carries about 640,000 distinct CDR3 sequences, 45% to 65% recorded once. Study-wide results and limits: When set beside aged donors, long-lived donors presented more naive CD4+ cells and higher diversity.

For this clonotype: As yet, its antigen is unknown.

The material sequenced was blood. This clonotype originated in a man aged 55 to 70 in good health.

This chain's CDR3 is CSATGTMNTGELFF. DNA of the CDR3: TGCAGTGCTACCGGGACTATGAACACCGGGGAGCTGTTTTTT. This rearrangement joins TRBV20-1 to TRBJ2-2; 7 bases are a match to TRBD2. Germline CDR1 DFQATT, CDR2 SNEGSKA (reference sequence). The CDR3 consists of 14 residues. The V and J ends lost 4 bases and 1 base, in that order; junction bases with no gene match: 3.